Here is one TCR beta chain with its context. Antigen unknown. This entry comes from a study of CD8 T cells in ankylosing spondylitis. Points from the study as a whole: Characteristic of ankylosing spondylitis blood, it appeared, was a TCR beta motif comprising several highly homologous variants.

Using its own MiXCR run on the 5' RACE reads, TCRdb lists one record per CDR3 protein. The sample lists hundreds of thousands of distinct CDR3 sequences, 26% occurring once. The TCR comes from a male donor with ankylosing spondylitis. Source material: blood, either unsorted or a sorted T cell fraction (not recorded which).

The CDR3: CSARNTYGTQYF. The DNA of the CDR3 is TGCAGTGCTAGAAACACATATGGGACCCAGTACTTC. The rearrangement joins TRBV20-1 to TRBJ2-5; D uncertain. V was cut by 2 bases and J by 7 bases, with 11 bases left in between. The CDR3 extends over 12 amino acids. Germline CDR1 is DFQATT and CDR2 is SNEGSKA (reference sequence).